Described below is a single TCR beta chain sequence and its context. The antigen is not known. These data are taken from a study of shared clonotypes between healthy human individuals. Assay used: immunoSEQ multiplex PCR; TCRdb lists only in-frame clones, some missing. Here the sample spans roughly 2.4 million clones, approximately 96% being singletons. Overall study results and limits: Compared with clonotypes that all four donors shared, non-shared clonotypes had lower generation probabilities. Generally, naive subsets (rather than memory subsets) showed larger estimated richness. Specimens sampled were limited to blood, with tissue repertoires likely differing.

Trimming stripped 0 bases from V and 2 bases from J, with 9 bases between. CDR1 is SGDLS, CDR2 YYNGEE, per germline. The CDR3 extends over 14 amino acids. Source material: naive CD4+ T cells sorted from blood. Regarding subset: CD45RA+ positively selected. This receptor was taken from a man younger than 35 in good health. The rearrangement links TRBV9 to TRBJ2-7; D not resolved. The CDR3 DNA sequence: TGTGCCAGCAGCGTAGAAAAGGGAACCTACGAGCAGTACTTC. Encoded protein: CASSVEKGTYEQYF.